This T cell receptor beta chain was obtained from a study of cytomegalovirus exposure and HLA in healthy donors. The PCR had 60 Vbeta and 13 Jbeta primers. TCRdb's copy holds only in-frame clones and misses some; the assay was immunoSEQ multiplex PCR. The sample lists around 200,000 clones, roughly 80% occurring once. The CDR3 has 13 residues. J lost 8 bases, V lost 2 bases, and 7 bases had no gene match. Germline values: CDR1 GTSNPN, CDR2 SVGIG (reference sequence). The sample was PBMCs. The rearrangement links TRBV30 to TRBJ1-2, with 8 bases identical to TRBD1. This receptor was taken from a female donor in good health and CMV-seronegative. DNA of the CDR3: TGTGCCTGGAGTCAAGACAGGGGAAGGGGCTACACCTTC. Encoded protein: CAWSQDRGRGYTF.